Shown below are 17 T cell receptor beta chains from a single sample sequenced in a study of blood T cell repertoires in COVID-19. Profiled with immunoSEQ multiplex PCR; TCRdb holds only in-frame clones, not every one. The table includes 25,000 to 30,000 clones, approximately 79% detected once. The sequencing sample was made of peripheral blood. Receptor source: a boy between 2 and 15 years old with active or convalescent COVID-19.

This clone is labeled medium-sized. This chain joins TRBV28 and TRBJ2-2, with 8 bases aligning to TRBD1. CDR3 size: 16 residues. CDR1 and CDR2 from the germline V gene are MDHEN and SYDVKM. Losses at the gene ends were 5 bases for V and 2 bases for J; bases not matched to a gene: 7. This CDR3 reads CASSLRGLANTGELFF. CDR3 DNA sequence: TGTGCCAGCAGTCTCAGGGGGCTAGCAAACACCGGGGAGCTGTTTTTT.

This clone is classed as medium-sized. The chain carries TRBV30 and TRBJ2-2, with 7 bases fitting TRBD2. Germline V CDR1 and CDR2: GTSNPN, SVGIG (reference sequence). The CDR3 extends over 14 amino acids. V was pared by 7 bases and J by 3 bases, with 8 bases of the junction left unmatched. The CDR3 DNA is TGTGCCTTCCGCACGGGGGGTTACACCGGGGAGCTGTTTTTT. Translated, it gives CAFRTGGYTGELFF.

The chain has TRBV6-5 and TRBJ1-3; 7 nucleotides align to TRBD1. The CDR3 extends over 11 amino acids. The junction had 10 bases not matched to a gene; V was cut back by 8 bases and J by 15 bases. Per the germline V gene, CDR1 is MNHEY and CDR2 is SVGAGI. DNA of the CDR3: TGTGCCAGCGAACAGGGGAGACAAGGATATTTT. It specifies CASEQGRQGYF.

This clone is medium-sized by share. The CDR3 coding sequence is TGTGCCAGCAGCCAAGAAGGGGGCCCCTCCGGAGATACGCAGTATTTT. Its protein product is CASSQEGGPSGDTQYF. V is TRBV3-1 (or the pseudogene TRBV3-2) and J is TRBJ2-3; 7 nucleotides align to TRBD1. The germline CDR1 and CDR2 sequences are LGHDT and YNNKEL (reference sequence). J was trimmed by 5 bases and V by 0 bases; bases with no gene match: 8. The CDR3 loop spans 16 amino acids.

V and J are TRBV30 and TRBJ2-3; 9 bases agree with TRBD2. V lost 0 bases to trimming and J lost 0 bases; unmatched junction nucleotides: 16. Looked up from germline, CDR1 is GTSNPN and CDR2 is SVGIG (reference sequence). The CDR3 has 20 residues. This CDR3 is CAWSVRGGLGLATSTDTQYF. The CDR3 region has the DNA TGTGCCTGGAGTGTACGGGGCGGATTAGGACTAGCGACTAGCACAGATACGCAGTATTTT.

The rearrangement joins TRBV7-2 to TRBJ2-7; 11 bases fit TRBD2. CDR3 length: 16 residues. The germline V gene encodes CDR1 SGHTA and CDR2 FQGNSA. V lost 3 bases to trimming and J lost 3 bases; unmatched junction nucleotides: 7. CDR3 in DNA: TGTGCCAGCAGCTTCTCCGGGACTAGCGGTTTCTACGAGCAGTACGTC. Translated, it gives CASSFSGTSGFYEQYV.

This rearrangement joins TRBV18 to TRBJ2-4, with a tentative D call TRBD1 (5 bases). CDR3 length: 15 amino acids. Germline CDR1 KGHSH, CDR2 LQKENI. V gave up 0 bases and J gave up 5 bases, with 11 bases separating them. Written as DNA, the CDR3 is TGTGCCAGCTCACCACCCTCGGCAGGGCAAAACATTCAGTACTTC. It is translated as CASSPPSAGQNIQYF.

As regards this clone: The same CDR3 is also encoded by other DNA sequences in this sample. The chain combines TRBV27 with TRBJ2-7, with D possibly matching TRBD2 (6 bases). The CDR3 is 12 amino acids. V gave up 3 bases and J gave up 4 bases, with 7 bases separating them. Germline-derived CDR1 and CDR2 are MNHEY and SMNVEV (reference sequence). CDR3 DNA: TGTGCCAGCAGTTTTGGAGGGTACGAGCAGTACTTC. Protein product: CASSFGGYEQYF.

The chain recombines TRBV3-1 (or the pseudogene TRBV3-2) with TRBJ2-1, with no clear D. V was clipped by 3 bases and J by 4 bases, with 22 bases between them. The CDR3 has 18 amino acids. Germline CDR1 and CDR2: LGHDT and YNNKEL (reference sequence). The CDR3 sequence is CASSQYHPLRSPYNEQFF. CDR3 sequence (DNA): TGTGCCAGCAGCCAGTACCACCCCTTGCGGTCACCGTACAATGAGCAGTTCTTC.

The gene calls are TRBV19 and TRBJ1-3, with D tentatively TRBD1 (5 bases). CDR3 length: 14 amino acids. Deletions cut 9 bases from V and 4 bases from J, with 16 bases between. The germline gives CDR1 LNHDA, CDR2 SQIVND (reference sequence). The CDR3 bases are TGTGCCAGCAGGGCCAAGGCGACGGGAAACACCATATATTTT. Translation: CASRAKATGNTIYF.

The chain joins TRBV11-2 to TRBJ2-1; 9 nucleotides match TRBD2. The germline gives CDR1 SGHAT, CDR2 FQNNGV. CDR3 size: 17 residues. The ends lost 2 bases at V and 5 bases at J; junction bases unmatched: 10. CDR3 in DNA: TGTGCCAGCAGCTTAAGCTTTCAGCGGGGGGCCGACAATGAGCAGTTCTTC. This codes for CASSLSFQRGADNEQFF.

The V call is TRBV28, the J call TRBJ1-5; D possibly corresponds to TRBD1 (5 bases). The CDR3 has 14 amino acids. Germline V CDR1 and CDR2: MDHEN, SYDVKM. Trimming removed 5 bases at V and 5 bases at J, with 13 bases between. The CDR3 here is CASSLQVNYQPQHF. The CDR3, as DNA: TGTGCCAGCAGTCTACAGGTGAACTATCAGCCCCAGCATTTT.

The J gene is TRBJ2-7, the V gene TRBV6-5; TRBD2 matches at 9 bases. CDR1 and CDR2 (germline): MNHEY, SVGAGI. V gave up 7 bases and J gave up 1 base; unmatched junction bases: 5. The CDR3 length is 14 residues. The CDR3 sequence is CASTQTSGSYEQYF. The CDR3 DNA reads TGTGCCAGCACCCAGACTAGCGGATCCTACGAGCAGTACTTC.

Note on this clone: The same CDR3 arises from other DNA sequences in this sample as well. V gene TRBV7-2 combines with J gene TRBJ2-1; D is uncertain. The germline V gene has CDR1 SGHTA and CDR2 FQGNSA. V was clipped by 4 bases and J by 0 bases, with 4 bases between them. CDR3 length: 13 amino acids. The CDR3 sequence is CASSWSSYNEQFF. Here the CDR3 DNA reads TGTGCCAGCAGCTGGAGCTCCTACAATGAGCAGTTCTTC.

The chain carries TRBV7-9 and TRBJ2-1; TRBD2 aligns across 13 bases. With 5 bases clipped from V and 4 bases from J, the junction kept 2 bases outside the gene matches. CDR1 SEHNR and CDR2 FQNEAQ come from the germline V gene (reference sequence). This CDR3 comprises 15 residues. The CDR3 reads CASSRLAGGYNEQFF. The CDR3 nucleotides are TGTGCCAGCAGCCGACTAGCGGGAGGTTACAATGAGCAGTTCTTC.

This sequence joins TRBV3-1 (or the pseudogene TRBV3-2) and TRBJ2-5; TRBD2 might be the D (6 bases). The V end was cut by 1 base, the J end by 2 bases, with 11 bases between. Germline V gene sequence: CDR1 LGHDT, CDR2 YNNKEL (reference sequence). This CDR3 region has 15 residues. The chain's CDR3 is CASSQVSGRQETQYF. In nucleotides, the CDR3 is TGTGCCAGCAGCCAAGTCAGCGGGCGGCAAGAGACCCAGTACTTC.

This clone was seen only a few times. The rearrangement uses TRBV19 and TRBJ2-1; 11 nucleotides line up with TRBD2. Germline lookup yields CDR1 LNHDA and CDR2 SQIVND (reference sequence). The CDR3 consists of 15 residues. J was trimmed by 8 bases and V by 7 bases; bases with no gene match: 10. CDR3: CASMNSGRAGDEQFF. The CDR3 nucleotides are TGTGCCAGTATGAATAGCGGGAGGGCCGGGGATGAGCAGTTCTTC.